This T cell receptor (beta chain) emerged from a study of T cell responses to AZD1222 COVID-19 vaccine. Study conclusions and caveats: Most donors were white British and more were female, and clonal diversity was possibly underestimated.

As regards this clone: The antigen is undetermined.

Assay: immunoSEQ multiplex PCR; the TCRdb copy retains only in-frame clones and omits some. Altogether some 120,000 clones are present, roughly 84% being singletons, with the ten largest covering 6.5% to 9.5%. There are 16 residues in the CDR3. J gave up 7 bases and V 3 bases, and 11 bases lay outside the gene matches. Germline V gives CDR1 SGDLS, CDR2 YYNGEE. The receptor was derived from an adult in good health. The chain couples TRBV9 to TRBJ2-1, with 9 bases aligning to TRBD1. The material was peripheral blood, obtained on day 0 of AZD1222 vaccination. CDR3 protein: CASSAGDRDPKNEQFF. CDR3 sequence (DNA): TGTGCCAGCAGCGCAGGGGACAGGGACCCGAAAAATGAGCAGTTCTTC.